The 19 T cell receptor beta chains below come from one sample, sequenced in a study of T-cell memory formation after mild COVID-19. A single record per CDR3 protein comes from TCRdb applying MiXCR to the 5' RACE reads. The sample shows about 270,000 distinct CDR3 sequences, about a sixth of them seen only once. Sequenced material: PBMCs or a T cell subset sorted from them (not recorded which). Receptor source: a man between 18 and 29 years old who had mild COVID-19 (a few samples of this study predate the infection). Cell type and time point are not known.

The gene calls are TRBV12-3 or TRBV12-4 and TRBJ2-7; 13 positions agree with TRBD2. The CDR3 runs to 15 residues. V shed 5 bases, J shed 2 bases, and the junction held 3 bases outside the gene matches. The CDR3 loop reads CASSGGLAGPYEQYF. The CDR3 nucleotides are TGTGCCAGCAGTGGGGGACTAGCGGGGCCCTACGAGCAGTACTTC.

The chain joins TRBV28 to TRBJ1-5; no reliable D call. The V gene lost 7 bases and the J gene lost 0 bases, with 13 bases spanning the gap. The CDR3 covers 15 residues. CDR1 is MDHEN, CDR2 SYDVKM, per germline. CDR3 DNA: TGTGCCAGCACCCCCGTTGGCGATAGCAATCAGCCCCAGCATTTT. Its translation is CASTPVGDSNQPQHF.

The gene calls are TRBV6-5 and TRBJ1-4; TRBD1 is a possible D gene (6 bases). Deletions cut 5 bases from V and 3 bases from J, with 13 bases between. Per germline, CDR1 MNHEY and CDR2 SVGAGI. The CDR3 has 15 residues. The CDR3 nucleotides are TGTGCCAGCAGTAGGTCTGCAGGGGCTAATGAAAAACTGTTTTTT. Residues: CASSRSAGANEKLFF.

This clonotype was counted between two and nine times. V gene TRBV6-1 combines with J gene TRBJ2-1, with TRBD2 matching over 9 bases. CDR1 and CDR2 (germline): MNHNS, SASEGT. The CDR3 is 14 amino acids. The J segment lost 7 bases and the V segment lost 3 bases, leaving 4 bases of the junction unmatched. CDR3 loop: CASSDGGGANEQFF. CDR3 in DNA: TGTGCCAGCAGTGATGGCGGGGGGGCAAATGAGCAGTTCTTC.

The chain uses TRBV7-8 and TRBJ2-3; 10 nucleotides align to TRBD2. V gave up 5 bases and J gave up 3 bases; unmatched junction bases: 5. Germline CDR1 reads SGHVS; CDR2 reads FQNEAQ. The CDR3 runs 15 residues. The DNA for the CDR3 is TGTGCCAGCAGCCAAGCGGGGGGGCTGACAGATACGCAGTATTTT. Protein: CASSQAGGLTDTQYF. The whole variable domain, filled in from reference TRBV7-8 and TRBJ2-3, reads GAGVSQSPRYKVAKRGQDVALRCDPISGHVSLFWYQQALGQGPEFLTYFQNEAQLDKSGLPSDRFFAERPEGSVSTLKIQRTQQEDSAVYLCASSQAGGLTDTQYFGPGTRLTVL.

The gene calls are TRBV28 and TRBJ1-1; maybe TRBD1 (5 bases). Trimming stripped 3 bases from V and 4 bases from J, with 9 bases between. The CDR3 runs to 13 residues. Germline V lookup: CDR1 MDHEN, CDR2 SYDVKM. CDR3 coding DNA: TGTGCCAGCAGTTTTATGGGGCCCACTGAAGCTTTCTTT. Translated, it gives CASSFMGPTEAFF.

V is TRBV5-1 and J is TRBJ2-3; perhaps TRBD2 as D (6 bases). V was shortened by 0 bases and J by 7 bases, with 12 bases between the two germline ends. The CDR3 has 14 amino acids. Germline CDR1 reads SGHRS; CDR2 reads YFSETQ. This chain's CDR3 is CASSLDAGPNTQYF. CDR3 nucleotide sequence: TGCGCCAGCAGCTTGGACGCGGGGCCGAATACGCAGTATTTT.

This clonotype was seen only a few times. This chain joins TRBV6-2 or TRBV6-3 and TRBJ2-7; D unclear. Trimming took off 5 bases at V and 5 bases at J, with 10 bases between the two ends. This CDR3 spans 12 amino acids. Germline lookup yields CDR1 MNHEY and CDR2 SVGEGT. The CDR3 coding sequence is TGTGCCAGCAGTCCGACTTATAACGAGCAGTACGTC. Translation gives CASSPTYNEQYV.

Many counts were recorded for this clonotype. The chain recombines TRBV5-1 with TRBJ2-1; TRBD2 matches at 9 bases. Looked up from germline, CDR1 is SGHRS and CDR2 is YFSETQ. The CDR3 length is 17 residues. V dropped 0 bases and J dropped 4; count of bases not matched to a gene: 8. CDR3 protein: CASSLAGLAGAYNEQFF. As DNA, the CDR3 is TGCGCCAGCAGCTTGGCCGGTTTAGCGGGAGCGTACAATGAGCAGTTCTTC.

The chain couples TRBV6-5 to TRBJ1-2; D gene ambiguous. The CDR3 runs 12 residues. The V end lost 2 bases, the J end lost 6 bases, and 7 bases lay between the germline ends. The germline V gene encodes CDR1 MNHEY and CDR2 SVGAGI. CDR3 in DNA: TGTGCCAGCAGTTACGGGAGCCATGGCTACACCTTC. Translating it yields CASSYGSHGYTF.

This clonotype turned up a few times. The J gene is TRBJ2-7, the V gene TRBV10-1; TRBD1 or TRBD2 may be the D gene (5 bases each). Trimming took off 4 bases at V and 3 bases at J, with 13 bases between the two ends. Germline CDR1 and CDR2: WNHNN and SYGVQD (reference sequence). The CDR3 is 14 residues long. CDR3: CASSAGNEGYEQYF. The DNA for the CDR3 is TGCGCCAGCAGTGCAGGGAACGAGGGCTACGAGCAGTACTTC.

The rearrangement uses TRBV5-1 and TRBJ2-3; TRBD1 is a possible D gene (5 bases). CDR3 size: 15 residues. The V gene lost 4 bases and the J gene lost 0 bases, with 12 bases spanning the gap. Germline CDR1 and CDR2: SGHRS and YFSETQ. CDR3 DNA: TGCGCCAGCAGCCAGGACACCTCTAGCACAGATACGCAGTATTTT. Its translation is CASSQDTSSTDTQYF.

This clonotype was detected a few times. The rearrangement joins TRBV12-5 to TRBJ2-3, with D perhaps being TRBD1 or TRBD2 (5 bases each). The V gene's germline CDR1 is LGHNT and CDR2 FRNRAP. V was cut by 4 bases and J by 1 base, with 9 bases left in between. The CDR3 runs to 14 residues. The CDR3 sequence is CASGSGRRTDTQYF. The CDR3 DNA reads as TGTGCTAGTGGTTCGGGACGGCGCACAGATACGCAGTATTTT.

This chain connects TRBV12-3 or TRBV12-4 to TRBJ2-3; D remains unclear. V was clipped by 3 bases and J by 4 bases, with 8 bases between them. The CDR3 loop spans 13 amino acids. The CDR3 DNA sequence: TGTGCCAGCAGTTTCCTGGGGTCAGATACGCAGTATTTT. This gives the protein CASSFLGSDTQYF.

This clonotype was seen ten or more times. The chain carries TRBV5-1 and TRBJ2-1; D perhaps matches TRBD1 (6 bases). The CDR3 length is 16 residues. Germline CDR1 and CDR2: SGHRS and YFSETQ. V was cut by 3 bases and J by 2 bases, with 15 bases left in between. DNA for the CDR3: TGCGCCAGCAGCTGGGCCCCAGGGGTAACCTACAATGAGCAGTTCTTC. It is translated as CASSWAPGVTYNEQFF.

The CDR3 DNA is TGTGCCAGCACCTACCGGGGGAAGACGCAGTATTTT. Translation gives CASTYRGKTQYF. V is TRBV7-2 and J is TRBJ2-3; D perhaps matches TRBD2 (6 bases). This CDR3 contains 12 residues. Looked up from germline, CDR1 is SGHTA and CDR2 is FQGNSA. Trimming removed 7 bases from V and 9 bases from J, with 14 bases in between.

This clonotype was observed a few times. CDR3 sequence: CASSLLGINEKLFF. As DNA, the CDR3 is TGCGCCAGCAGCTTGCTGGGGATTAACGAAAAACTGTTTTTT. The rearrangement uses TRBV5-1 and TRBJ1-4, with D hard to call. CDR1 is SGHRS, CDR2 YFSETQ, per germline. Trimming took 1 base from V and 8 from J, leaving 12 bases between them. CDR3 length equals 14 residues. The full variable domain, its missing parts supplied by reference TRBV5-1 and TRBJ1-4, is KAGVTQTPRYLIKTRGQQVTLSCSPISGHRSVSWYQQTPGQGLQFLFEYFSETQRNKGNFPGRFSGRQFSNSRSEMNVSTLELGDSALYLCASSLLGINEKLFFGSGTQLSVL.

This clonotype was detected only a few times. The chain employs TRBV7-3 and TRBJ2-3; 9 bases align to TRBD2. The CDR3 spans 15 residues. The ends lost 5 bases at V and 3 bases at J; junction bases unmatched: 6. CDR1 and CDR2 (germline): SGHTA, FQGTGA. CDR3 sequence reads: CASSRRSGGTDTQYF. The CDR3 DNA reads TGTGCCAGCAGCCGGAGGAGCGGGGGGACAGATACGCAGTATTTT.

A few counts support this clonotype. The V and J genes are TRBV20-1 and TRBJ1-2; the D gene is possibly TRBD1 (6 bases). Trimming left V 6 bases short and J 8 bases short, with 19 bases between. Germline CDR1 reads DFQATT; CDR2 reads SNEGSKA (reference sequence). The CDR3 runs to 13 residues. CDR3 DNA: TGCAGTGCCGCTAAGTCGGACAGCCTGGGCTACACCTTC. Its translation: CSAAKSDSLGYTF.